The clone carrying this TCR beta chain turned up a few times. The source of the sample is a study of T cells in Graves' hyperthyroidism and ophthalmopathy. Thyroid ultrasound and orbital computed tomography, with clinical symptoms and serum thyroxine and TRAb, informed diagnoses. RNA transcripts provided the source from which TCR beta CDR3 regions were amplified. Primed by the HTBI set, a first-round RT-PCR was run on the TCR CDR3. TCRdb ran MiXCR on the multiplex PCR reads and lists one entry per CDR3 protein. In the table there are fewer than 400,000 distinct CDR3 sequences, about 15% of which are singletons. CDR3 length: 19 amino acids. In germline, CDR1 is SEHNR, CDR2 FQNEAQ (reference sequence). With 5 bases clipped from V and 9 bases from J, the junction kept 23 bases outside the gene matches.

The source material was blood. The TCR comes from a woman aged 18-29 years with Graves' hyperthyroidism that later progressed to Graves' ophthalmopathy. The chain joins TRBV7-9 to TRBJ2-1; 9 bases map to TRBD2. The CDR3 DNA follows: TGTGCCAGCAGCCCCCGTGGGATGGGGCCCGGCGGGAGGGTGCCTGAGCAGTTCTTC. Translating it yields CASSPRGMGPGGRVPEQFF. Combining the CDR3 with reference TRBV7-9 and TRBJ2-1 gives the whole variable domain DTGVSQNPRHKITKRGQNVTFRCDPISEHNRLYWYRQTLGQGPEFLTYFQNEAQLEKSRLLSDRFSAERPKGSFSTLEIQRTEQGDSAMYLCASSPRGMGPGGRVPEQFFGPGTRLTVL.